This T cell receptor (beta chain) comes out of a study of T cell responses to AZD1222 COVID-19 vaccine. CDR1 and CDR2 (germline): LGHNA, YSLEER. The V end was cut by 4 bases, the J end by 0 bases, with 11 bases between. The CDR3 spans 15 residues. Assay: immunoSEQ multiplex PCR; the TCRdb copy retains only in-frame clones and omits some. The table has roughly 92,000 clones, around 90% seen once. Source: peripheral blood, taken on day 0 of AZD1222 vaccination. This TCR was sampled from an adult in good health. This chain links TRBV4-3 with TRBJ2-3, with D uncertain. This chain's CDR3 is CASSPNGQSTDTQYF. The DNA of the CDR3 is TGCGCCAGCAGCCCTAATGGGCAGAGCACAGATACGCAGTATTTT.